This T cell receptor (beta chain) was recorded in a study of early T cells in non-severe SARS-CoV-2 infection. In TCRdb, the 5' RACE reads were re-called with MiXCR into one record per CDR3 protein. The data hold approximately 62,000 distinct CDR3 sequences, with roughly 12% observed a single time. This clonotype was seen only a few times. Losses at the gene ends were 0 bases for V and 3 bases for J; bases not matched to a gene: 6. In germline, CDR1 is SGHRS, CDR2 YFSETQ. CDR3 length: 17 residues. The clonotype was recovered from an adult who was a healthcare worker with PCR-confirmed SARS-CoV-2 infection or an uninfected control (not recorded which). The gene calls are TRBV5-1 and TRBJ1-6; 7 positions agree with TRBD1. Sequencing input: whole blood. CDR3 region: CASSLDPGTVYNSPLHF. DNA of the CDR3: TGCGCCAGCAGCTTGGACCCCGGGACAGTCTATAATTCACCCCTCCACTTT.